These 30 T cell receptor beta chains originate from one sample sequenced in a study of blood T cell repertoires in COVID-19. Repertoires were generated with immunoSEQ multiplex PCR, while TCRdb's copy carries only in-frame clones and drops some. Here the sample spans fewer than 200,000 clones, 80% to 90% being singletons. Material for sequencing was peripheral blood. Receptors originate from a man between 18 and 35 years old who had recovered from COVID-19.

The chain has TRBV27 and TRBJ2-7; D call uncertain. With 2 bases removed from V and 7 bases from J, the gap between germline ends came to 12 bases. Germline CDR1 reads MNHEY; CDR2 reads SMNVEV (reference sequence). The CDR3 totals 13 residues. The chain's CDR3 is CASSLKTEWEQYF. The CDR3 DNA follows: TGTGCCAGCAGTTTAAAAACAGAATGGGAGCAGTACTTC.

This clone was picked up one time. The chain combines TRBV19 with TRBJ1-4; 7 bases map to TRBD1. This CDR3 is 15 amino acids long. Germline CDR1 and CDR2: LNHDA and SQIVND (reference sequence). Trimming took 6 bases from V and 6 from J; bases not matched to a gene: 10. In DNA form, the CDR3 reads TGTGCCAGTAGCCAAACAACAGGGGTACATGAAAAACTGTTTTTT. Translating gives CASSQTTGVHEKLFF.

CDR3 in amino acids: CASSQRQPTFLSGANVLTF. CDR3 nucleotide sequence: TGCGCCAGCAGCCAAAGACAGCCGACATTCCTCTCTGGGGCCAACGTCCTGACTTTC. The chain links TRBV4-1 to TRBJ2-6; D might be TRBD1 (5 bases). The CDR3 is made up of 19 amino acids. Trimming removed 2 bases at V and 0 bases at J, with 17 bases between. From germline, CDR1 is MGHRA and CDR2 YSYEKL.

The chain is built from TRBV4-2 and TRBJ2-7; possible D gene TRBD1, 6 bases. V lost 2 bases, J lost 4 bases, and 18 bases lay in between. CDR1 is LGHNA, CDR2 YNFKEQ, per germline. CDR3 length equals 16 residues. For the CDR3, the DNA is TGTGCCAGCAGCCAACGACTGGGGGACACGACTTACGAGCAGTACTTC. Translation gives CASSQRLGDTTYEQYF.

The V gene is TRBV11-2, the J gene TRBJ1-4, with D hard to call. V dropped 1 base and J dropped 7 bases, with 7 bases sitting between them. Germline V gene sequence: CDR1 SGHAT, CDR2 FQNNGV. This CDR3 has 13 amino acids. The CDR3 sequence: CASSLGVSEKLFF. As DNA, the CDR3 is TGTGCCAGCAGCTTAGGAGTTAGTGAAAAACTGTTTTTT.

With respect to this clone: At one end, the junction sequence differs from germline, possibly due to a read error. The rearrangement uses TRBV7-7 and TRBJ2-5; the match to TRBD2 covers 8 bases. The germline V gene encodes CDR1 SSHAT and CDR2 FNYEAQ (reference sequence). The CDR3 consists of 15 residues. The CDR3 here is CASSLAGLVRETQYF. The CDR3 DNA reads TGTGCTAGCAGCTTAGCGGGACTAGTAAGGGAGACCCAGTACTTC.

The CDR3 DNA reads TGTGCCACCAGCCGCAACATTAATGAAAAACTGTTTTTT. Protein: CATSRNINEKLFF. The genes are TRBV15 and TRBJ1-4; D call uncertain. The V end lost 5 bases, the J end lost 4 bases, and 8 bases lay between the germline ends. The CDR3 totals 13 residues. CDR1 LNHNV and CDR2 YYDKDF come from the germline V gene (reference sequence).

The V call is TRBV27, the J call TRBJ1-5, with 9 positions matching TRBD1. Germline values: CDR1 MNHEY, CDR2 SMNVEV (reference sequence). Trimming cost V 5 bases and J 7 bases; bases outside gene matches: 9. The CDR3 runs 15 residues. As DNA, the CDR3 is TGTGCCAGCAGTCCGGGGACAGGGTTCGGGCAGCCCCAGCATTTT. Its translation is CASSPGTGFGQPQHF.

The chain links TRBV7-2 to TRBJ1-2; a weak D match, TRBD1 (6 bases). CDR3 length: 13 amino acids. The germline V gene encodes CDR1 SGHTA and CDR2 FQGNSA. Trimming shortened V by 2 bases and J by 8 bases, and 12 bases separated the two germline ends. This CDR3 is CASSLSGAWGYTF. In DNA, the CDR3 is TGTGCCAGCAGCTTATCAGGGGCTTGGGGCTACACCTTC. The variable domain in full, with the rest retrieved from reference TRBV7-2 and TRBJ1-2, is GAGVSQSPSNKVTEKGKDVELRCDPISGHTALYWYRQSLGQGLEFLIYFQGNSAPDKSGLPSDRFSAERTGGSVSTLTIQRTQQEDSAVYLCASSLSGAWGYTFGSGTRLTVV.

V usage is TRBV20-1 and J usage is TRBJ1-4; TRBD1 matches 8 bases. The CDR3 covers 14 residues. CDR1 is DFQATT and CDR2 is SNEGSKA in the germline V gene (reference sequence). J was trimmed by 7 bases and V by 3 bases; bases with no gene match: 7. CDR3 in amino acids: CSASSGQGGEKLFF. Written as DNA, the CDR3 is TGCAGTGCTAGTTCTGGACAGGGTGGTGAAAAACTGTTTTTT.

The CDR3 spells CASSLGPGGGHNEQFF. The CDR3 DNA reads TGTGCCAGCAGCTTGGGCCCAGGGGGCGGCCACAATGAGCAGTTCTTC. The rearrangement uses TRBV5-6 and TRBJ2-1, with 8 bases identical to TRBD1. The CDR3 contains 16 residues. V shed 0 bases, J shed 5 bases, and the junction held 7 bases outside the gene matches. Germline CDR1 is SGHDT and CDR2 is YYEEEE.

The chain links TRBV5-1 to TRBJ2-1; 8 nucleotides align to TRBD2. The CDR3 has 15 residues. The junction had 6 bases not matched to a gene; V was cut back by 2 bases and J by 5 bases. Germline CDR1 is SGHRS and CDR2 is YFSETQ. The CDR3 nucleotides read TGCGCCAGCAGCTTAGGGCTAGCGGGTCACAATGAGCAGTTCTTC. Translation gives CASSLGLAGHNEQFF.

The V call is TRBV30, the J call TRBJ1-4; 8 nucleotides line up with TRBD1. J lost 8 bases, V lost 4 bases, and 9 bases had no gene match. The CDR3 sequence is 14 residues long. Germline CDR1 is GTSNPN and CDR2 is SVGIG (reference sequence). The CDR3 loop is CAWTPGGLTEKLFF. The CDR3 DNA reads as TGTGCCTGGACCCCAGGGGGCCTGACCGAAAAACTGTTTTTT.

The CDR3 here is CASSYIVRGYNSPLHF. CDR3 nucleotide sequence: TGTGCCAGCAGTTATATAGTCCGCGGGTATAATTCACCCCTCCACTTT. The V gene is TRBV6-6, the J gene TRBJ1-6; D remains ambiguous. There are 16 residues in the CDR3. Germline CDR1 reads MNHNY; CDR2 reads SVGAGI (reference sequence). V lost 3 bases, J lost 4 bases, and 13 bases lay in between.

This clone was seen a single time. The chain carries TRBV3-1 (or the pseudogene TRBV3-2) and TRBJ1-1; no reliable D call. Trimming took off 0 bases at V and 3 bases at J, with 14 bases between the two ends. Germline V CDR1 and CDR2: LGHDT, YNNKEL (reference sequence). This CDR3 has 16 residues. The CDR3 DNA reads TGTGCCAGCAGCCAAGACGCGGCGGGAATATACACTGAAGCTTTCTTT. This encodes CASSQDAAGIYTEAFF.

The chain combines TRBV9 with TRBJ1-2; D might be TRBD1 (6 bases). There are 14 residues in the CDR3. The ends were cut back, 3 bases at V and 1 base at J, with 10 bases in the middle. The germline CDR1 and CDR2 sequences are SGDLS and YYNGEE. CDR3 coding DNA: TGTGCCAGCAGCGCAGGGGACCATAACTATGGCTACACCTTC. Its translation: CASSAGDHNYGYTF.

This clone was seen once. The rearrangement uses TRBV7-9 and TRBJ1-2, with TRBD1 matching 10 bases. Trimming removed 6 bases from V and 7 bases from J; junction bases left unmatched: 8. CDR1 and CDR2 from the germline V gene are SEHNR and FQNEAQ (reference sequence). The CDR3 length is 14 residues. CDR3 sequence (DNA): TGTGCCAGCAGTCTTTCGGGACAGGGGTCTGGCTACACCTTC. It is translated as CASSLSGQGSGYTF.

The chain carries TRBV27 and TRBJ1-1; 7 bases map to TRBD1. CDR1 and CDR2 from the germline V gene are MNHEY and SMNVEV (reference sequence). Germline trimming cut 5 bases from V and 3 bases from J; bases unmatched to any gene: 6. The CDR3 spans 14 residues. The CDR3 reads CASSLNRGDTEAFF. The CDR3 bases are TGTGCCAGCAGTCTCAACAGGGGTGACACTGAAGCTTTCTTT.

This chain connects TRBV7-3 to TRBJ1-1; a possible D gene is TRBD1 (6 bases). The CDR3 length is 15 residues. Trimming removed 2 bases at V and 0 bases at J, with 10 bases between. Germline V gives CDR1 SGHTA, CDR2 FQGTGA. CDR3 bases: TGTGCCAGCAGCTTAGACAGGCAAATGAACACTGAAGCTTTCTTT. This encodes CASSLDRQMNTEAFF. Drawing the rest from reference TRBV7-3 and TRBJ1-1, the complete variable domain is GAGVSQTPSNKVTEKGKYVELRCDPISGHTALYWYRQSLGQGPEFLIYFQGTGAADDSGLPNDRFFAVRPEGSVSTLKIQRTERGDSAVYLCASSLDRQMNTEAFFGQGTRLTVV.

V and J are TRBV6-5 and TRBJ1-1; 7 bases agree with TRBD1. Looked up from germline, CDR1 is MNHEY and CDR2 is SVGAGI. Germline trimming cut 5 bases from V and 8 bases from J; bases unmatched to any gene: 2. The CDR3 is made up of 11 amino acids. The CDR3, as DNA: TGTGCCAGCAGTAGACAGGGCGAAGCTTTCTTT. Amino acid sequence: CASSRQGEAFF.

The sample holds one count of this clone. This chain uses TRBV6-5 with TRBJ2-5, with 8 bases fitting TRBD2. The CDR3 extends over 12 amino acids. V dropped 6 bases and J dropped 5; count of bases not matched to a gene: 2. Germline V lookup: CDR1 MNHEY, CDR2 SVGAGI. CDR3 nucleotides: TGTGCCAGCAGAGCGGGAGCGGAGACCCAGTACTTC. Its translation is CASRAGAETQYF.

V and J are TRBV19 and TRBJ2-5, with 7 bases that match TRBD2. J lost 5 bases, V lost 0 bases, and 9 bases had no gene match. Germline loops: CDR1 LNHDA, CDR2 SQIVND (reference sequence). The CDR3 extends over 16 amino acids. CDR3 DNA: TGTGCCAGTAGTATAGATCTTGGGGGGAGGGGTGAGACCCAGTACTTC. It is translated as CASSIDLGGRGETQYF.

In this sample, this clone turned up once. The CDR3: CASSQDSAGANVLTF. In nucleotides, the CDR3 is TGTGCCAGCAGCCAAGATAGTGCTGGGGCCAACGTCCTGACTTTC. The chain joins TRBV4-2 to TRBJ2-6; the D is unclear. Trimming took 0 bases from V and 2 from J, leaving 5 bases between them. The CDR3 is 15 residues long. Germline-derived CDR1 and CDR2 are LGHNA and YNFKEQ.

The V gene is TRBV7-6, the J gene TRBJ2-2, with 11 bases fitting TRBD2. The CDR3 contains 19 residues. The junction had 15 bases not matched to a gene; V was cut back by 3 bases and J by 6 bases. In germline, CDR1 is SGHVS, CDR2 FNYEAQ. In DNA, the CDR3 is TGTGCCAGCAGCTTCCGTACTTCACTAGCGGGAGTGAGGTCCGGGGAGCTGTTTTTT. Residues: CASSFRTSLAGVRSGELFF.

The chain is built from TRBV28 and TRBJ2-7, with 9 bases that match TRBD1. The CDR3 has 13 residues. The V and J ends lost 6 bases and 4 bases, in that order; junction bases with no gene match: 4. Per the germline V gene, CDR1 is MDHEN and CDR2 is SYDVKM. In nucleotides, the CDR3 is TGTGCCAGCAGGGACAGGGGAGATTACGAGCAGTACTTC. This codes for CASRDRGDYEQYF.

DNA for the CDR3: TGTGCCAGCAGCCACGGTGGTTGGGAGTACGAGCAGTACTTC. It is translated as CASSHGGWEYEQYF. The J gene is TRBJ2-7, the V gene TRBV11-2, with D tentatively TRBD2 (5 bases). The germline gives CDR1 SGHAT, CDR2 FQNNGV. Trimming left V 5 bases short and J 4 bases short, with 15 bases between. This CDR3 is built from 14 residues.

The V gene is TRBV5-1, the J gene TRBJ1-2; 7 bases map to TRBD1. Germline lookup yields CDR1 SGHRS and CDR2 YFSETQ. The trim removed 4 bases at V and 2 bases at J, leaving 14 bases unmatched. This CDR3 spans 17 amino acids. The CDR3 reads CASSVRDSQLINYGYTF. The CDR3 DNA reads as TGCGCCAGCAGCGTCCGGGACAGCCAGTTAATAAACTATGGCTACACCTTC.

The DNA of the CDR3 is TGTGCCACCAGCAGAGCTTACTCGACAGGGTCCTATGGCTACACCTTC. Its protein is CATSRAYSTGSYGYTF. V gene TRBV15 combines with J gene TRBJ1-2; 7 nucleotides match TRBD1. In germline, CDR1 is LNHNV, CDR2 YYDKDF (reference sequence). CDR3 length: 16 amino acids. V gave up 1 base and J gave up 4 bases; unmatched junction bases: 9.

The chain couples TRBV5-5 to TRBJ1-3; 7 nucleotides match TRBD1. The trim removed 3 bases at V and 4 bases at J, leaving 7 bases unmatched. Germline values: CDR1 SGHKS, CDR2 YYEKEE (reference sequence). CDR3 length equals 15 residues. The CDR3 sequence: CASSWQTGLGNTIYF. Written as DNA, the CDR3 is TGTGCCAGCAGCTGGCAGACAGGGTTGGGAAACACCATATATTTT.

The V and J genes are TRBV18 and TRBJ2-5, with TRBD2 matching 8 bases. The CDR3 totals 15 residues. Germline CDR1 reads KGHSH; CDR2 reads LQKENI. With 2 bases clipped from V and 4 bases from J, the junction kept 6 bases outside the gene matches. The CDR3: CASSPSSGGAETQYF. DNA for the CDR3: TGTGCCAGCTCACCAAGTTCGGGAGGGGCAGAGACCCAGTACTTC. Variable domain in full (rest from reference TRBV18 and TRBJ2-5): NAGVMQNPRHLVRRRGQEARLRCSPMKGHSHVYWYRQLPEEGLKFMVYLQKENIIDESGMPKERFSAEFPKEGPSILRIQQVVRGDSAAYFCASSPSSGGAETQYFGPGTRLLVL.